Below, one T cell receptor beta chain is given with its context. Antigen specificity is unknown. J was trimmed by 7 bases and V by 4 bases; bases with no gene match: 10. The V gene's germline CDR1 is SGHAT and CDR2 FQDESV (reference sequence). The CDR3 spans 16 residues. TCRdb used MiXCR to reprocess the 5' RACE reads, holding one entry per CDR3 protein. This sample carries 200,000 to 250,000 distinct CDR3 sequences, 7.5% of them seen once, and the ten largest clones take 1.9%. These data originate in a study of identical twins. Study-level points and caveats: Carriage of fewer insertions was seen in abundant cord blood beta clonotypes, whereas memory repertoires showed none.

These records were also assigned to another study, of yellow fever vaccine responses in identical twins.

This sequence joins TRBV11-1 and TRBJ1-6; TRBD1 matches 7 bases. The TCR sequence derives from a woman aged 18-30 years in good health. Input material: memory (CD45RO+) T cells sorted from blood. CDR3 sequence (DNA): TGTGCCAGCAGCTCATCCTCGACAGGGCGAAATTCACCCCTCCACTTT. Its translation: CASSSSSTGRNSPLHF.